The entry below describes one TCR beta chain. Antigen unknown. Compared with germline, one end of the junction differs, possibly owing to a read error. These data are taken from a study of CD8+CD57+ T cells in acquired aplastic anemia. Findings and limits, study-wide: Sharing between patients and controls was observed for around 30 CD8+ CDR3 sequences.

Both TCR beta VDJ combination and CDR3 sequence profiling were carried out. Genomic DNA was the template for this profiling. TCRdb analysed the reads with MiXCR anew, one entry per CDR3 protein. The sample yields roughly 180,000 distinct CDR3 sequences, 64% seen once. Germline-derived CDR1 and CDR2 are SEHNR and FQNEAQ (reference sequence). The CDR3 contains 13 residues. The clonotype originates from a human donor with severe aplastic anemia or a healthy control (not recorded which). The chain joins TRBV7-9 to TRBJ2-1; no firm D call. Sequenced input: sorted CD4+, CD8+, or CD8+CD57+ T cells (not recorded which) from PBMCs. The CDR3 sequence: CASSLDRGDEQFF. CDR3 DNA: TGTGCTAGCAGCCTCGATAGAGGCGATGAGCAGTTCTTC.